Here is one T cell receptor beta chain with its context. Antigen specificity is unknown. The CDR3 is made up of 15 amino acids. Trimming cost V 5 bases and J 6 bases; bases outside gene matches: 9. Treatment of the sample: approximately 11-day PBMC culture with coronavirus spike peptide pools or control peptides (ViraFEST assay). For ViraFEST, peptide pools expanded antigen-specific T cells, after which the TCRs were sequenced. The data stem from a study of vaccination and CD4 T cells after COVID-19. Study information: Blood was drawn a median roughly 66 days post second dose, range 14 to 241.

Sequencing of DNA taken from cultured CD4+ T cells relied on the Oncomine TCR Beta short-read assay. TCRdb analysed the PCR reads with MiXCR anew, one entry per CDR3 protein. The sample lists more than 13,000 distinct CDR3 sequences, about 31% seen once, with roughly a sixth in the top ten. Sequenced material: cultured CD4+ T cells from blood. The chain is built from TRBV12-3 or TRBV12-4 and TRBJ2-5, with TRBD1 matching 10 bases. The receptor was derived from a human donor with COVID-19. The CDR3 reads CASSRRGQGRKTQYF. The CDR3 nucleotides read TGTGCCAGCAGTCGCCGGGGACAGGGGAGGAAGACCCAGTACTTC.